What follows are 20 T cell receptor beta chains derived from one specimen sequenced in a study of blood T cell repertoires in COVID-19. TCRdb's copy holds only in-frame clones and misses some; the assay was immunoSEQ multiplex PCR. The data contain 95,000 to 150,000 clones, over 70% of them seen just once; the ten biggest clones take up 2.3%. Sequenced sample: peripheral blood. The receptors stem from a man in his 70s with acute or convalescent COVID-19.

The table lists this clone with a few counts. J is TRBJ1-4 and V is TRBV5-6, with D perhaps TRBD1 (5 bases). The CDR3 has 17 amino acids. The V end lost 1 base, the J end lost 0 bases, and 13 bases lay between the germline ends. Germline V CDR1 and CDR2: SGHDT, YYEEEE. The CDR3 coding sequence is TGTGCCAGCAGCTTGACCTACAGGTTTGCAACTAATGAAAAACTGTTTTTT. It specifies CASSLTYRFATNEKLFF.

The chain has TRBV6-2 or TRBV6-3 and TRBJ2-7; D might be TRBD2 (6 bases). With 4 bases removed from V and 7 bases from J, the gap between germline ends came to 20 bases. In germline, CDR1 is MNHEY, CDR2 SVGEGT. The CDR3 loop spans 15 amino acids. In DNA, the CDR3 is TGTGCCAGCAGTTCCCCGGGAACGGGGGTGGGAGAGCAGTACTTC. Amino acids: CASSSPGTGVGEQYF.

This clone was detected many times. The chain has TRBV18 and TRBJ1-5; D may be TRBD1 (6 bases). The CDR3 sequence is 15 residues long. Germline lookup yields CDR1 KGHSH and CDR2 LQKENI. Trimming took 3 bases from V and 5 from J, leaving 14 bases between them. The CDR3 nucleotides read TGTGCCAGCTCACCCAATGGGGGGGGCGATCAGCCCCAGCATTTT. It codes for CASSPNGGGDQPQHF.

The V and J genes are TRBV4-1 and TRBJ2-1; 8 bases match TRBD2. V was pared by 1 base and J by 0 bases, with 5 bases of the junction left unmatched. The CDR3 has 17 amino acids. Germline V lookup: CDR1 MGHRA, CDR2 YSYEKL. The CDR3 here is CASSQGAGGLSYNEQFF. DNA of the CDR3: TGCGCCAGCAGCCAAGGGGCGGGGGGTCTCTCCTACAATGAGCAGTTCTTC.

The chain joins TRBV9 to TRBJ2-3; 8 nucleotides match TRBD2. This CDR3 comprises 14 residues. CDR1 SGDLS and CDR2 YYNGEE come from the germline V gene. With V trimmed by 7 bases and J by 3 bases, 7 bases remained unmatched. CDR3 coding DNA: TGTGCCAGCGGTGCTAGCGGGCCGACAGATACGCAGTATTTT. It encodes CASGASGPTDTQYF.

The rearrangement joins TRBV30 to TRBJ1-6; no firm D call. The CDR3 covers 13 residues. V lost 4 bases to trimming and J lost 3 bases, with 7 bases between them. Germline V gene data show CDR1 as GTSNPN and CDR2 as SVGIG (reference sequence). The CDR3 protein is CAWTGIYNSPLHF. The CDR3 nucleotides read TGTGCCTGGACGGGGATCTATAATTCACCCCTCCACTTT.

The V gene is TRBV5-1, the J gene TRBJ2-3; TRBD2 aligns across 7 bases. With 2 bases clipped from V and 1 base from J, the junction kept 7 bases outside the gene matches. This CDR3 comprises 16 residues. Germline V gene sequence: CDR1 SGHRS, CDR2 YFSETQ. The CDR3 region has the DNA TGCGCCAGCAGCTTATTGGGGGGGAGTCGCACAGATACGCAGTATTTT. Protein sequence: CASSLLGGSRTDTQYF.

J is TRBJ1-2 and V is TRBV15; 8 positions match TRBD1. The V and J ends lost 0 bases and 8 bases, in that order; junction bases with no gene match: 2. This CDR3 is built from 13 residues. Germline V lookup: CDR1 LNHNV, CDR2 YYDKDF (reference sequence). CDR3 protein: CATSRDRQGGYTF. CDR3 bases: TGTGCCACCAGCAGAGATCGACAGGGGGGCTACACCTTC.

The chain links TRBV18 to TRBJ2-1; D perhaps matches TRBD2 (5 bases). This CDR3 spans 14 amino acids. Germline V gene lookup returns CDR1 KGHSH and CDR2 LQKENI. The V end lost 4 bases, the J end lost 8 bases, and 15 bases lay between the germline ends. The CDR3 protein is CASSRGPPGDEQFF. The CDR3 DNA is TGTGCCAGCTCACGCGGGCCGCCTGGGGATGAGCAGTTCTTC.

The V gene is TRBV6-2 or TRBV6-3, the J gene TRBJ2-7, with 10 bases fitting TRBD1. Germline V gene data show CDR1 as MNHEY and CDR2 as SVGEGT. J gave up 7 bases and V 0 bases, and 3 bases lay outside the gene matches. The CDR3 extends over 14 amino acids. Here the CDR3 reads CASSYSRGQGEQYF. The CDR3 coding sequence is TGTGCCAGCAGTTACTCTAGGGGACAGGGGGAGCAGTACTTC.

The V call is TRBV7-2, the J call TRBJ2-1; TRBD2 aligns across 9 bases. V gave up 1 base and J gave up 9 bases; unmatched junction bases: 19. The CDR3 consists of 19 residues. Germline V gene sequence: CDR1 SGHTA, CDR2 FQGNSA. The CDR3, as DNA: TGTGCCAGCAGCTTAGTGGCCCCCGGTGCGGGGGGGCCGGGCCTTGAGCAGTTCTTC. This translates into CASSLVAPGAGGPGLEQFF.

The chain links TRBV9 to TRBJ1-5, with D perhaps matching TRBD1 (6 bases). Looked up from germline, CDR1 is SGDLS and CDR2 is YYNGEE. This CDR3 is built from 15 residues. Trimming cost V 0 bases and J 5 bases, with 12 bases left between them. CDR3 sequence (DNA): TGTGCCAGCAGCGTAGATGGGGCAGGGGATCAGCCCCAGCATTTT. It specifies CASSVDGAGDQPQHF.

CDR3 residues: CASNQSPSGYTF. The CDR3 region has the DNA TGTGCCAGCAATCAGTCTCCTAGTGGCTACACCTTC. The rearrangement joins TRBV2 to TRBJ1-2; D unresolved. Germline CDR1 is SNHLY and CDR2 is FYNNEI. The CDR3 spans 12 residues. V gave up 7 bases and J gave up 7 bases, with 13 bases separating them.

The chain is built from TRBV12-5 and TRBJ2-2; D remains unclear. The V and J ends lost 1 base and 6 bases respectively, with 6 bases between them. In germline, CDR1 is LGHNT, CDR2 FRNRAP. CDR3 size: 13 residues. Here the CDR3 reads CASGLDQSGELFF. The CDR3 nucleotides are TGTGCTAGTGGTTTGGATCAATCCGGGGAGCTGTTTTTT.

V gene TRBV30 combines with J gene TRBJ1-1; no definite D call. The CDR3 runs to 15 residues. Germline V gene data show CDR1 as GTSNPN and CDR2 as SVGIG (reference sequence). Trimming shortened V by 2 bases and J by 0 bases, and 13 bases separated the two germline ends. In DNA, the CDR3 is TGTGCCTGGAGTCGTTGGGAGGGTATGAACACTGAAGCTTTCTTT. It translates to CAWSRWEGMNTEAFF.

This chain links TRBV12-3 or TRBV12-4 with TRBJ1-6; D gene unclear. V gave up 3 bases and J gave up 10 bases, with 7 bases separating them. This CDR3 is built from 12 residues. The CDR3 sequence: CASSFPGSPLHF. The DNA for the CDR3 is TGTGCCAGCAGTTTCCCCGGGTCACCCCTCCACTTT.

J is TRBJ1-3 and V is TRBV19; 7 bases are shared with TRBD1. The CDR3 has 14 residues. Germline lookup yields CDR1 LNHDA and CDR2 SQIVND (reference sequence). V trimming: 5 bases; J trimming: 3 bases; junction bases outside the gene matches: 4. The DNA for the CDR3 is TGTGCCAGTAGTCCAGCAGGGGGTGGAAACACCATATATTTT. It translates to CASSPAGGGNTIYF.

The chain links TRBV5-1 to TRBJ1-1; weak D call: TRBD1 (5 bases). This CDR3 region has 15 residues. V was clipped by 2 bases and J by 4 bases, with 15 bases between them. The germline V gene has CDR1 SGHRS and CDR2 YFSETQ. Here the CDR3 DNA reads TGCGCCAGCAGCTTAGTCCTGGGGCCGGGCACTGAAGCTTTCTTT. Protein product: CASSLVLGPGTEAFF.

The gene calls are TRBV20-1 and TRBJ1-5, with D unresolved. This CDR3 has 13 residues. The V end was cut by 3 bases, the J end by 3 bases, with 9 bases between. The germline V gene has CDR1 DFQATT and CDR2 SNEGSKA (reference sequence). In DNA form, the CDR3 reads TGCAGTGCTAGTTTCGGACTCAATCAGCCCCAGCATTTT. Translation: CSASFGLNQPQHF.

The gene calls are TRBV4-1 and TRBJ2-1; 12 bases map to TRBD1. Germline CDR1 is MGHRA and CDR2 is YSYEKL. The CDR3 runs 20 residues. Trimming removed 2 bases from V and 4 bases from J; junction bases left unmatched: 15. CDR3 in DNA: TGCGCCAGCAGCCAACCGAGGGGGACAGGGGGCCTTCCCCAATACAATGAGCAGTTCTTC. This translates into CASSQPRGTGGLPQYNEQFF.